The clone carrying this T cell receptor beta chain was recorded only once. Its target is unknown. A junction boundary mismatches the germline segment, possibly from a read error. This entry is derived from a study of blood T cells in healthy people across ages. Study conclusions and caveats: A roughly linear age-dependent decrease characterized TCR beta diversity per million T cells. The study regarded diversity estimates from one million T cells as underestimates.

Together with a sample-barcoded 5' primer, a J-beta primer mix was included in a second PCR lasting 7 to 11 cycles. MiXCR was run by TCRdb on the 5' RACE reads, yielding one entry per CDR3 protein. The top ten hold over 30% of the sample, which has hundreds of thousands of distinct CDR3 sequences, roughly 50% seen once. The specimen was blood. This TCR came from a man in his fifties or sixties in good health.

The CDR3 DNA is TGCGCCAGCAGCCTAACCCCGACCCTGACTTATAATTCACCCCTCCACTTT. Amino acids: CASSLTPTLTYNSPLHF. This chain joins TRBV7-2 and TRBJ1-6; no clear D gene. CDR3 length: 17 residues. The germline CDR1 and CDR2 sequences are SGHTA and FQGNSA.